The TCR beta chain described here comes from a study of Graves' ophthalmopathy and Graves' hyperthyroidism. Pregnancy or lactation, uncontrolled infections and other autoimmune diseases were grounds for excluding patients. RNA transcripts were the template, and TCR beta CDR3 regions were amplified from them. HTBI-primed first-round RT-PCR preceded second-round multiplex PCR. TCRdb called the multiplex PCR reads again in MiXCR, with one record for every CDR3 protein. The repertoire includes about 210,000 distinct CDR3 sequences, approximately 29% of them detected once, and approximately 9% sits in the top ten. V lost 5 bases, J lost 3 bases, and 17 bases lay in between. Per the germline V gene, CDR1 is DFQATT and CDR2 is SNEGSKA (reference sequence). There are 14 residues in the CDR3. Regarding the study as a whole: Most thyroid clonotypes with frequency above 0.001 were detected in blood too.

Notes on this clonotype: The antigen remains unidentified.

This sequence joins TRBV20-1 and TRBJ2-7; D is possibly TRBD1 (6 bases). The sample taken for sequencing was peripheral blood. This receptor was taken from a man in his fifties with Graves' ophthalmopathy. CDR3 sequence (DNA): TGCAGTGCTGTCTTTCCGGGACAAATCTACGAGCAGTACTTC. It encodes CSAVFPGQIYEQYF.